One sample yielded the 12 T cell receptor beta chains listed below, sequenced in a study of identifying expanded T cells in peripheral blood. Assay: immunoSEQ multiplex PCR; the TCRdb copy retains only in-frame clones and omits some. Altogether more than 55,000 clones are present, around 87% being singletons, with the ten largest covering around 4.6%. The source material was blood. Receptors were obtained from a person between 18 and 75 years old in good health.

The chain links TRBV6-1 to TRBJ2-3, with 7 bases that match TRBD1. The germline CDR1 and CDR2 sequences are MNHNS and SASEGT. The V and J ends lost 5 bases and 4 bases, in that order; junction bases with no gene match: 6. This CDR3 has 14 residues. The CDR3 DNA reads TGTGCCAGCAGTCAACAGGGGCCGCCAGATACGCAGTATTTT. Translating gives CASSQQGPPDTQYF.

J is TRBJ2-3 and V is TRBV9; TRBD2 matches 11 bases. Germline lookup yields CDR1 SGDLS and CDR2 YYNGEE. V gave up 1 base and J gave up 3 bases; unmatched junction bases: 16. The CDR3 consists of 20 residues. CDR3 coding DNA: TGTGCCAGCAGCGTACACCCGGGGAGGGTAGCGGGAGGGCGGACAGATACGCAGTATTTT. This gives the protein CASSVHPGRVAGGRTDTQYF.

The CDR3 DNA follows: TGTGCCAGCAGTGACCTATTATTCACCGGGGAGCTGTTTTTT. As protein: CASSDLLFTGELFF. This chain connects TRBV6-4 to TRBJ2-2; D is uncertain. Trimming removed 2 bases from V and 4 bases from J, with 8 bases in between. The CDR3 has 14 amino acids. The germline V gene has CDR1 MRHNA and CDR2 SNTAGT.

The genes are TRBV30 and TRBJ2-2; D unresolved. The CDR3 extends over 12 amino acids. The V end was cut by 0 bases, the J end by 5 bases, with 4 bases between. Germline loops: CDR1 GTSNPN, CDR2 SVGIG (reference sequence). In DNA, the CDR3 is TGTGCCTGGAGTGTGCTGACCGGGGAGCTGTTTTTT. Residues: CAWSVLTGELFF.

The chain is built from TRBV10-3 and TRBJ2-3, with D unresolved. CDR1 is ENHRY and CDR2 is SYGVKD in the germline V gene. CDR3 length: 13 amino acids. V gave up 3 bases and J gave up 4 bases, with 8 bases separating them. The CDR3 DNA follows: TGTGCCATCAGTGAAAAGGTACCAGATACGCAGTATTTT. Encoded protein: CAISEKVPDTQYF.

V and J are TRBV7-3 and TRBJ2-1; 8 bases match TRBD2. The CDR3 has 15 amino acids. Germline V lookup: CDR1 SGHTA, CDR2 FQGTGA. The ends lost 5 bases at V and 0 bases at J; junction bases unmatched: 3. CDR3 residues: CASSGGTSSYNEQFF. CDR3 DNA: TGTGCCAGCAGCGGGGGGACTAGCTCCTACAATGAGCAGTTCTTC.

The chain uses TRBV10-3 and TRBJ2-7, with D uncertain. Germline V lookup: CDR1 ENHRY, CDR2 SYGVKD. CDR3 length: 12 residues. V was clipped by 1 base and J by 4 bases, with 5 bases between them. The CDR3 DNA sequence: TGTGCCATCAGTGAGTTTATTTACGAGCAGTACTTC. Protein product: CAISEFIYEQYF.

The CDR3 here is CASRPSGPYEQYF. In DNA form, the CDR3 reads TGTGCCAGCAGACCCAGCGGGCCCTACGAGCAGTACTTC. V and J are TRBV7-2 and TRBJ2-7; D may be TRBD2 (6 bases). Germline V gives CDR1 SGHTA, CDR2 FQGNSA. With 6 bases removed from V and 2 bases from J, the gap between germline ends came to 11 bases. The CDR3 totals 13 residues.

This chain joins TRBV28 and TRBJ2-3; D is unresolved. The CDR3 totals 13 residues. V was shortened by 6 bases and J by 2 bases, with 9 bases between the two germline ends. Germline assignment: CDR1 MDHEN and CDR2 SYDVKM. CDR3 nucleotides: TGTGCCAGCAGGCTGCGAATCACAGATACGCAGTATTTT. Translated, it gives CASRLRITDTQYF.

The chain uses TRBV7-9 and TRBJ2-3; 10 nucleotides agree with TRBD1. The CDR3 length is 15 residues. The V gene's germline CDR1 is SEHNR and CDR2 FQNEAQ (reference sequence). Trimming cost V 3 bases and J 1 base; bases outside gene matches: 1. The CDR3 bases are TGTGCCAGCAGCTTCGGGACAGGGGGCACAGATACGCAGTATTTT. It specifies CASSFGTGGTDTQYF.

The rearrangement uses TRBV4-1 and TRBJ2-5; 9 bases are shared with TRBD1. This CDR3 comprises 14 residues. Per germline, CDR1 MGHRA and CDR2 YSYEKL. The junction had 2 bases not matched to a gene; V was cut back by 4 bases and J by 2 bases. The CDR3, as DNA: TGCGCCAGCAGCCGAGGACAGGGGCAAGAGACCCAGTACTTC. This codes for CASSRGQGQETQYF.

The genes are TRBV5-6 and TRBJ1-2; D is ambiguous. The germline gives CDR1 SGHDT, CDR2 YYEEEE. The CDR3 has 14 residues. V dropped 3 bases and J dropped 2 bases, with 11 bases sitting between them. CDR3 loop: CASSSRTGNYGYTF. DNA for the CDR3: TGTGCCAGCAGCTCACGGACGGGGAACTATGGCTACACCTTC.